This TCR beta chain derives from a study of cytomegalovirus exposure and HLA in healthy donors. The study, taken as a whole, reports: The only immune exposure information that was available was CMV serostatus.

The CDR3 has 16 residues. From germline, CDR1 is SGHAT and CDR2 FQNNGV. Germline trimming cut 5 bases from V and 0 bases from J; bases unmatched to any gene: 0. The PCR employed 60 Vbeta primers together with 13 Jbeta primers. Data came from immunoSEQ multiplex PCR; TCRdb stores just in-frame clones and leaves some out. The repertoire holds 250,000 to 350,000 clones, with roughly 90% as singletons. A word on this clone: Its antigen is currently unknown.

The sequence came from a man in his forties in good health and CMV-seropositive. Sequenced sample: PBMCs. This rearrangement joins TRBV11-2 to TRBJ2-1, with 14 bases lining up with TRBD2. The DNA for the CDR3 is TGTGCCAGCAGCGGGACTAGCGGGAGCTCCTACAATGAGCAGTTCTTC. Its translation: CASSGTSGSSYNEQFF.